The 29 T cell receptor beta chains below come from one sample, sequenced in a study of blood T cell repertoires in COVID-19. Profiled with immunoSEQ multiplex PCR; TCRdb holds only in-frame clones, not every one. The table shows around 300,000 clones, with around 90% occurring only once. The sequenced sample consisted of peripheral blood. The receptors stem from a woman aged 35 to 49 with acute or convalescent COVID-19.

The chain joins TRBV3-1 (or the pseudogene TRBV3-2) to TRBJ2-3; 16 bases match TRBD2. With V trimmed by 5 bases and J by 5 bases, 13 bases remained unmatched. Germline V CDR1 and CDR2: LGHDT, YNNKEL (reference sequence). The CDR3 has 19 amino acids. DNA of the CDR3: TGTGCCAGCAGCTACAGAGGGACTAGCGGGGGGGCTGGCAGAGATACGCAGTATTTT. It is translated as CASSYRGTSGGAGRDTQYF.

The table lists this clone with a few counts. V gene TRBV2 combines with J gene TRBJ1-1; TRBD1 is a possible D gene (5 bases). V was cut by 11 bases and J by 5 bases, with 15 bases left in between. In germline, CDR1 is SNHLY, CDR2 FYNNEI. This CDR3 spans 12 amino acids. The CDR3 DNA sequence: TGTGCCTTGGGGACCGGGGGAACTGAAGCTTTCTTT. Its protein is CALGTGGTEAFF.

The gene calls are TRBV7-2 and TRBJ2-3; 9 positions agree with TRBD1. The V gene's germline CDR1 is SGHTA and CDR2 FQGNSA. V trimming: 5 bases; J trimming: 5 bases; junction bases outside the gene matches: 8. The CDR3 covers 15 residues. The CDR3 sequence: CASSPQDRGGDTQYF. The CDR3 nucleotides are TGTGCCAGCAGCCCTCAGGACAGGGGTGGAGATACGCAGTATTTT.

CDR3 nucleotide sequence: TGTGCCAGCAGTTTACGGGGTTTAACTGAAGCTTTCTTT. Translation: CASSLRGLTEAFF. The chain has TRBV12-3 or TRBV12-4 and TRBJ1-1; D is undetermined. V gave up 2 bases and J gave up 5 bases, with 9 bases separating them. This CDR3 comprises 13 residues.

This chain joins TRBV5-1 and TRBJ2-5; 10 bases agree with TRBD1. With 1 base clipped from V and 5 bases from J, the junction kept 14 bases outside the gene matches. CDR3 length: 18 residues. Looked up from germline, CDR1 is SGHRS and CDR2 is YFSETQ. For the CDR3, the DNA is TGCGCCAGCAGCTTGCAAGTCCGCCAGACAGGGGGCGCGGAGACCCAGTACTTC. Translating it yields CASSLQVRQTGGAETQYF.

The rearrangement joins TRBV2 to TRBJ1-5; TRBD1 aligns across 8 bases. Germline loops: CDR1 SNHLY, CDR2 FYNNEI. The CDR3 consists of 14 residues. Losses at the gene ends were 4 bases for V and 7 bases for J; bases not matched to a gene: 6. Written as DNA, the CDR3 is TGTGCCAGCAGTGGGACAGGGCACCGACAGCCCCAGCATTTT. Its translation is CASSGTGHRQPQHF.

V gene TRBV6-4 combines with J gene TRBJ2-2; 9 nucleotides align to TRBD2. V gave up 7 bases and J gave up 5 bases; unmatched junction bases: 11. Per the germline V gene, CDR1 is MRHNA and CDR2 is SNTAGT. This CDR3 spans 16 amino acids. CDR3 sequence reads: CASTPIAGAMTGELFF. Written as DNA, the CDR3 is TGTGCCAGCACCCCTATAGCGGGGGCCATGACCGGGGAGCTGTTTTTT.

This chain uses TRBV3-1 (or the pseudogene TRBV3-2) with TRBJ2-3, with 7 positions matching TRBD1. The CDR3 extends over 15 amino acids. V trimming: 5 bases; J trimming: 0 bases; junction bases outside the gene matches: 5. Germline loops: CDR1 LGHDT, CDR2 YNNKEL (reference sequence). The CDR3 loop reads CASSGGQISTDTQYF. The CDR3, as DNA: TGTGCCAGCAGCGGGGGACAGATAAGCACAGATACGCAGTATTTT.

This clone appeared a single time. The chain joins TRBV2 to TRBJ1-3, with no clear D. The CDR3 is 14 amino acids. V was trimmed by 5 bases and J by 4 bases, leaving 12 bases between them. Looked up from germline, CDR1 is SNHLY and CDR2 is FYNNEI. The CDR3 protein is CASSYTTPGNTIYF. The CDR3 DNA reads as TGTGCCAGCAGTTACACGACACCCGGAAACACCATATATTTT.

The genes are TRBV27 and TRBJ1-6; a weak D match, TRBD1 (6 bases). The V end lost 2 bases, the J end lost 6 bases, and 14 bases lay between the germline ends. The CDR3 runs to 16 residues. CDR1 is MNHEY, CDR2 SMNVEV, per germline (reference sequence). The CDR3 region has the DNA TGTGCCAGCAGTTTACTGGGGGCGCGCCGTAATTCACCCCTCCACTTT. It yields the protein CASSLLGARRNSPLHF.

This chain links TRBV11-2 with TRBJ1-1; 7 bases agree with TRBD1. The germline V gene encodes CDR1 SGHAT and CDR2 FQNNGV. J gave up 4 bases and V 5 bases, and 13 bases lay outside the gene matches. The CDR3 totals 16 residues. The CDR3 protein is CASSPLTGLKGTEAFF. The CDR3 coding sequence is TGTGCCAGCAGCCCCCTGACAGGGCTTAAAGGCACTGAAGCTTTCTTT.

Turning to this clone: One end of the junction fails to match germline, which may point to a read error. This rearrangement joins TRBV7-9 to TRBJ1-2, with TRBD1 identical over 9 bases. CDR1 SEHNR and CDR2 FQNEAQ come from the germline V gene (reference sequence). The CDR3 totals 14 residues. The CDR3 DNA reads as TGTGCCAGCACCTTAGGGACAGGGCTCTATGGCTACACCTTC. This gives the protein CASTLGTGLYGYTF.

V usage is TRBV30 and J usage is TRBJ2-7; D is possibly TRBD2 (7 bases). The CDR3 runs 14 residues. The germline V and J ends were trimmed by 2 bases and 0 bases, with 11 bases remaining between them. Looked up from germline, CDR1 is GTSNPN and CDR2 is SVGIG (reference sequence). The CDR3 region has the DNA TGTGCCTGGAGTAGGGGGGGGAGCTCCTACGAGCAGTACGTC. Encoded protein: CAWSRGGSSYEQYV.

This chain connects TRBV12-3 or TRBV12-4 to TRBJ1-5, with D perhaps TRBD1 (5 bases). The CDR3 loop spans 13 amino acids. V lost 3 bases to trimming and J lost 5 bases, with 8 bases between them. The CDR3 DNA reads TGTGCCAGCAGTTTTCAGGGATATCAGCCCCAGCATTTT. Amino acid sequence: CASSFQGYQPQHF.

This clone was counted only a few times. The chain couples TRBV6-6 to TRBJ1-5; 8 nucleotides agree with TRBD1. CDR3 length: 15 amino acids. From germline, CDR1 is MNHNY and CDR2 SVGAGI (reference sequence). The V gene end was trimmed by 4 bases and the J gene end by 4 bases; junction bases not matched to a gene: 6. This CDR3 is CASSSSGGRNQPQHF. CDR3 sequence (DNA): TGTGCCAGCAGTTCATCAGGGGGCCGGAATCAGCCCCAGCATTTT.

The chain carries TRBV6-5 and TRBJ2-4, with D possibly TRBD1 on 7 matching bases. Germline CDR1 reads MNHEY; CDR2 reads SVGAGI. Trimming shortened V by 10 bases and J by 6 bases, and 16 bases separated the two germline ends. The CDR3 totals 13 residues. This CDR3 is CATHTGEANIQYF. The DNA of the CDR3 is TGTGCCACCCATACAGGGGAGGCAAACATTCAGTACTTC.

The J gene is TRBJ1-1, the V gene TRBV5-1; a possible D gene is TRBD1 (5 bases). Trimming pared 4 bases from V and 7 bases from J, leaving 11 bases between. The CDR3 loop spans 12 amino acids. Germline lookup yields CDR1 SGHRS and CDR2 YFSETQ. Here the CDR3 DNA reads TGCGCCAGCAGCCCAGGTAGGGGTGAAGCTTTCTTT. Its protein is CASSPGRGEAFF. The whole variable domain, remainder taken from reference TRBV5-1 and TRBJ1-1, is KAGVTQTPRYLIKTRGQQVTLSCSPISGHRSVSWYQQTPGQGLQFLFEYFSETQRNKGNFPGRFSGRQFSNSRSEMNVSTLELGDSALYLCASSPGRGEAFFGQGTRLTVV.

J is TRBJ2-7 and V is TRBV7-8, with D perhaps matching TRBD2 (6 bases). With 5 bases removed from V and 7 bases from J, the gap between germline ends came to 21 bases. Germline V CDR1 and CDR2: SGHVS, FQNEAQ. This CDR3 spans 15 amino acids. CDR3 amino acids: CASSVGEAGFREQYV. The CDR3 DNA follows: TGTGCCAGCAGCGTGGGGGAGGCGGGCTTTAGGGAGCAGTACGTC.

This clone was seen only once. The V gene is TRBV21-1, the J gene TRBJ1-4; the D call of TRBD1 is as the table states it, not checked on the DNA. TRBV21-1 is tagged as a pseudogene. CDR3 length: 17 residues. Here the CDR3 reads CASSDYPQGDLREKLFF. Here the CDR3 DNA reads TGTGCCAGCAGCGACTACCCACAGGGAGACCTTCGAGAAAAACTGTTTTTT.

The chain has TRBV5-1 and TRBJ2-3; weak D call: TRBD1 (6 bases). This CDR3 contains 12 residues. Germline V gives CDR1 SGHRS, CDR2 YFSETQ. V was cut by 2 bases and J by 5 bases, with 6 bases left in between. The CDR3 region is CASSLQGDTQYF. CDR3 nucleotides: TGCGCCAGCAGCTTACAGGGAGATACGCAGTATTTT.

The chain uses TRBV30 and TRBJ2-2; the D is unclear. The CDR3 totals 14 residues. V was trimmed by 3 bases and J by 2 bases, leaving 10 bases between them. Germline V gene lookup returns CDR1 GTSNPN and CDR2 SVGIG (reference sequence). The CDR3 loop is CAWRPSANTGELFF. CDR3 nucleotides: TGTGCCTGGAGGCCAAGCGCTAACACCGGGGAGCTGTTTTTT.

This sequence joins TRBV11-2 and TRBJ2-4; 7 nucleotides agree with TRBD1. Trimming at V came to 6 bases and at J to 0 bases, leaving 2 bases not matched to a gene. This CDR3 spans 14 amino acids. Germline loops: CDR1 SGHAT, CDR2 FQNNGV. In nucleotides, the CDR3 is TGTGCCAGCAGAGGGGGCCGAGCCAAAAACATTCAGTACTTC. Translated: CASRGGRAKNIQYF.

This chain joins TRBV11-3 and TRBJ2-2; 7 bases fit TRBD1. The junction had 8 bases not matched to a gene; V was cut back by 1 base and J by 3 bases. Per germline, CDR1 SGHNT and CDR2 YENEEA. The CDR3 loop spans 17 amino acids. CDR3 DNA sequence: TGTGCCAGCAGCTTAGTTGGGGGACAGACTCACACCGGGGAGCTGTTTTTT. This sequence encodes CASSLVGGQTHTGELFF.

This chain joins TRBV5-1 and TRBJ1-1, with 8 nucleotides matching TRBD1. The CDR3 consists of 14 residues. The V gene's germline CDR1 is SGHRS and CDR2 YFSETQ. The J segment lost 1 base and the V segment lost 5 bases, leaving 4 bases of the junction unmatched. In DNA, the CDR3 is TGCGCCAGCAGGATAGACAGGGGGAACACTGAAGCTTTCTTT. This gives the protein CASRIDRGNTEAFF.

The gene calls are TRBV16 and TRBJ1-4; perhaps TRBD1 as D (6 bases). The CDR3 sequence is 17 residues long. The germline CDR1 and CDR2 sequences are KGHSY and FQNENV. Trimming took off 3 bases at V and 4 bases at J, with 18 bases between the two ends. The CDR3, as DNA: TGTGCCAGCAGCCACCCCCTTCGGACAGTCCTTAATGAAAAACTGTTTTTT. It codes for CASSHPLRTVLNEKLFF.

The CDR3 is CASSVRGGARETQYF. DNA for the CDR3: TGTGCCAGCAGTGTTCGTGGCGGGGCGAGAGAGACCCAGTACTTC. This chain links TRBV2 with TRBJ2-5; TRBD2 might be the D (6 bases). Trimming left V 4 bases short and J 4 bases short, with 16 bases between. Germline CDR1 is SNHLY and CDR2 is FYNNEI. CDR3 length: 15 residues.

CDR3 amino acids: CASIRGPYEQYV. The CDR3 DNA reads TGTGCCAGCATCCGAGGCCCGTACGAGCAGTACGTC. This chain uses TRBV5-8 with TRBJ2-7; D remains unclear. The CDR3 loop spans 12 amino acids. Germline loops: CDR1 SGHTS, CDR2 YDEGEE. V gave up 6 bases and J gave up 4 bases, with 11 bases separating them.

The gene calls are TRBV6-5 and TRBJ2-3; TRBD1 matches at 9 bases. This CDR3 has 15 amino acids. The V and J ends lost 5 bases and 4 bases, in that order; junction bases with no gene match: 7. Germline CDR1 is MNHEY and CDR2 is SVGAGI. CDR3 sequence reads: CASSPRTGASDTQYF. The CDR3 DNA reads TGTGCCAGCAGTCCCCGGACAGGGGCTTCAGATACGCAGTATTTT.

The rearrangement links TRBV6-1 to TRBJ1-3; D gene unclear. CDR3 length: 16 amino acids. Germline CDR1 reads MNHNS; CDR2 reads SASEGT. V was pared by 0 bases and J by 0 bases, with 9 bases between. The CDR3 DNA is TGTGCCAGCAGTGAAGCGGCCAGAATCTCTGGAAACACCATATATTTT. The encoded protein is CASSEAARISGNTIYF.